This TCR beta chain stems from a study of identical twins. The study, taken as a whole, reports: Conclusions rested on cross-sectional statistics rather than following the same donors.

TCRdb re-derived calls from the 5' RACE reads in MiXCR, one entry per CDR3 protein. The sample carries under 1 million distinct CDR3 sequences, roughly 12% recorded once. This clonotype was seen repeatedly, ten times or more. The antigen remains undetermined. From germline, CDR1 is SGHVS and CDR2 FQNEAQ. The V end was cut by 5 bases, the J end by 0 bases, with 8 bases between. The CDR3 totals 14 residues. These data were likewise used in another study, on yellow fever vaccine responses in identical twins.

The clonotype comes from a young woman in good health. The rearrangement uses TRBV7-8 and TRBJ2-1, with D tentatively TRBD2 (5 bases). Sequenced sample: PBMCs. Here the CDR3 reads CASSSGDSYNEQFF. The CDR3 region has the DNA TGTGCCAGCAGCAGCGGAGACTCCTACAATGAGCAGTTCTTC.